The 20 T cell receptor beta chains below were found in one sample sequenced in a study of molecular identifiers for immune sequencing clone quantification. MiXCR, applied by TCRdb to the PCR reads, yields one record per CDR3 protein. The table shows about 500,000 distinct CDR3 sequences, with 20% to 25% occurring only once. The sample consisted of naive CD8+ T cells from blood, with Jurkat cell RNA spiked in. Subset in this sample: FACS-sorted CD8+CD4-CCR7+CD45RA+ naive T cells. The receptors derive from a human donor in good health. Some libraries in this study had Jurkat cell RNA spiked in.

A word on this clonotype: Likely a read error: the CDR3 ends without its conserved phenylalanine or tryptophan. The CDR3 sequence: CASSPHPASYEQYS. For the CDR3, the DNA is TGTGCCAGCAGCCCCCACCCCGCCTCCTACGAGCAGTACTCC. V gene TRBV27 combines with J gene TRBJ2-7; D ambiguous. The germline CDR1 and CDR2 sequences are MNHEY and SMNVEV (reference sequence). The CDR3 has 14 residues. Trimming stripped 6 bases from V and 0 bases from J, with 12 bases between.

J is TRBJ2-3 and V is TRBV6-1; TRBD1 aligns across 7 bases. Germline assignment: CDR1 MNHNS and CDR2 SASEGT. This CDR3 region has 15 residues. Germline trimming cut 7 bases from V and 0 bases from J; bases unmatched to any gene: 7. The CDR3 sequence is CASKRGDRSTDTQYF. CDR3 DNA sequence: TGTGCCAGCAAACGTGGGGACAGAAGCACAGATACGCAGTATTTT.

This clonotype was recorded at least ten times. The chain joins TRBV28 to TRBJ1-5, with TRBD1 as a possible D gene (6 bases). This CDR3 is built from 16 residues. Germline V gene lookup returns CDR1 MDHEN and CDR2 SYDVKM. Trimming stripped 3 bases from V and 1 base from J, with 13 bases between. CDR3 bases: TGTGCCAGCAGTTTTTTCGGACAGAAAAGCAATCAGCCCCAGCATTTT. Residues: CASSFFGQKSNQPQHF. Full variable domain (outside the CDR3, taken from reference TRBV28 and TRBJ1-5): DVKVTQSSRYLVKRTGEKVFLECVQDMDHENMFWYRQDPGLGLRLIYFSYDVKMKEKGDIPEGYSVSREKKERFSLILESASTNQTSMYLCASSFFGQKSNQPQHFGDGTRLSIL.

This clonotype has a handful of counts. The chain carries TRBV10-2 and TRBJ2-1; unclear D gene. This CDR3 is built from 14 residues. The V end lost 0 bases, the J end lost 4 bases, and 7 bases lay between the germline ends. Germline V gene data show CDR1 as WSHSY and CDR2 as SAAADI. The CDR3 DNA follows: TGCGCCAGCAGTGAGTCGAGTTGGTACAATGAGCAGTTCTTC. Residues: CASSESSWYNEQFF.

The chain combines TRBV27 with TRBJ2-3; 7 nucleotides agree with TRBD2. With V trimmed by 7 bases and J by 6 bases, 13 bases remained unmatched. The CDR3 is made up of 15 amino acids. The V gene's germline CDR1 is MNHEY and CDR2 SMNVEV (reference sequence). In DNA form, the CDR3 reads TGTGCCAGCACTGCAAGGTTGGGGAGGGAGGATACGCAGTATTTT. This gives the protein CASTARLGREDTQYF.

This clonotype was seen at least ten times. The V and J genes are TRBV6-2 or TRBV6-3 and TRBJ1-5; no firm D call. Germline loops: CDR1 MNHEY, CDR2 SVGEGT. The CDR3 sequence is 15 residues long. The V and J ends lost 7 bases and 0 bases respectively, with 13 bases between them. CDR3 DNA sequence: TGTGCCAGCAACCACCCCCGGATTAGCAATCAGCCCCAGCATTTT. Translating it yields CASNHPRISNQPQHF.

Only a few counts were recorded for this clonotype. The chain employs TRBV5-4 and TRBJ1-6, with TRBD1 identical over 8 bases. This CDR3 has 15 amino acids. The germline V gene has CDR1 SGHNT and CDR2 YYREEE (reference sequence). Trimming removed 4 bases from V and 8 bases from J; junction bases left unmatched: 8. The CDR3 is CASSDTGQGDSPLHF. The CDR3 DNA follows: TGTGCCAGCAGCGATACTGGACAGGGCGATTCACCCCTCCACTTT.

The V gene is TRBV4-3, the J gene TRBJ2-5, with 7 bases lining up with TRBD1. From germline, CDR1 is LGHNA and CDR2 YSLEER. J was trimmed by 5 bases and V by 2 bases; bases with no gene match: 8. This CDR3 has 15 amino acids. This chain's CDR3 is CASSQYRGVMETQYF. DNA for the CDR3: TGCGCCAGCAGCCAATACAGGGGTGTTATGGAGACCCAGTACTTC.

This clonotype was found a few times. The rearrangement joins TRBV12-3 or TRBV12-4 to TRBJ1-5, with 9 bases matching TRBD1. CDR3 length: 15 residues. V lost 6 bases and J lost 5; bases outside the gene matches: 8. The CDR3 here is CASSRTGGFDQPQHF. The DNA for the CDR3 is TGTGCCAGCAGCCGCACAGGGGGCTTCGATCAGCCCCAGCATTTT.

This clonotype was seen repeatedly, ten times or more. V and J are TRBV29-1 and TRBJ1-3, with TRBD1 identical over 9 bases. V lost 4 bases to trimming and J lost 3 bases; unmatched junction nucleotides: 4. The CDR3 is 14 residues long. The germline gives CDR1 SQVTM, CDR2 ANQGSEA. This CDR3 is CSVGQTGGGNTIYF. CDR3 in DNA: TGCAGCGTTGGACAGACAGGGGGTGGAAACACCATATATTTT. The entire variable domain, with the rest obtained from reference TRBV29-1 and TRBJ1-3, is as follows: SAVISQKPSRDICQRGTSLTIQCQVDSQVTMMFWYRQQPGQSLTLIATANQGSEATYESGFVIDKFPISRPNLTFSTLTVSNMSPEDSSIYLCSVGQTGGGNTIYFGEGSWLTVV.

The V call is TRBV6-2 or TRBV6-3, the J call TRBJ2-3; D may match TRBD1 or TRBD2 (5 bases each). The CDR3 spans 15 residues. Germline CDR1 MNHEY, CDR2 SVGEGT. Trimming took off 5 bases at V and 1 base at J, with 13 bases between the two ends. CDR3 in amino acids: CASSPGTWGTDTQYF. The CDR3 bases are TGTGCCAGCAGTCCCGGGACGTGGGGCACAGATACGCAGTATTTT.

J is TRBJ1-4 and V is TRBV27; possible D gene TRBD1, 5 bases. The CDR3 contains 15 residues. The V end was cut by 0 bases, the J end by 6 bases, with 11 bases between. Looked up from germline, CDR1 is MNHEY and CDR2 is SMNVEV (reference sequence). CDR3 protein: CASSLSSGAYEKLFF. The DNA of the CDR3 is TGTGCCAGCAGTTTATCTAGCGGGGCCTATGAAAAACTGTTTTTT.

This clonotype was counted a few times. This chain links TRBV7-9 with TRBJ2-7; possible D gene TRBD1, 6 bases. The V end lost 6 bases, the J end lost 4 bases, and 13 bases lay between the germline ends. Germline V gene lookup returns CDR1 SEHNR and CDR2 FQNEAQ (reference sequence). The CDR3 contains 13 residues. The CDR3: CASRDSTRYEQYF. As DNA, the CDR3 is TGTGCCAGCAGGGACAGTACTCGGTACGAGCAGTACTTC.

The genes are TRBV12-3 or TRBV12-4 and TRBJ2-3, with D possibly matching TRBD2 (7 bases). This CDR3 spans 14 amino acids. V dropped 6 bases and J dropped 14 bases, with 24 bases sitting between them. In DNA form, the CDR3 reads TGTGCCAGCAGCCGTCGGGGGGCCCAGGTGTCTATGTATTTT. Its translation is CASSRRGAQVSMYF.

Only a few counts were recorded for this clonotype. The chain links TRBV20-1 to TRBJ2-1, with 13 bases matching TRBD2. The V segment lost 3 bases and the J segment 8 bases; nucleotides outside the gene matches: 7. Germline CDR1 DFQATT, CDR2 SNEGSKA (reference sequence). This CDR3 has 15 residues. CDR3 bases: TGCAGTGCTAGTTGGCCAGGACTAGCGGGAGATGAGCAGTTCTTC. Translating gives CSASWPGLAGDEQFF.

This clonotype was recorded at least ten times. DNA for the CDR3: TGTGCCAGCAGTCTCAACAATGAGCAGTTCTTC. Its protein is CASSLNNEQFF. The chain recombines TRBV12-3 or TRBV12-4 with TRBJ2-1, with unresolved D. The CDR3 is 11 residues long. V was clipped by 5 bases and J by 5 bases, with 4 bases between them.

This clonotype turned up a few times. This chain links TRBV30 with TRBJ2-5; 11 bases agree with TRBD2. Germline trimming cut 2 bases from V and 4 bases from J; bases unmatched to any gene: 6. The V gene's germline CDR1 is GTSNPN and CDR2 SVGIG (reference sequence). The CDR3 loop spans 15 amino acids. The DNA for the CDR3 is TGTGCCTGGAGTCGCCTAGCGGGAGGCCTAGAGACCCAGTACTTC. Translation gives CAWSRLAGGLETQYF.

V and J are TRBV5-1 and TRBJ2-3; 13 bases map to TRBD2. The germline CDR1 and CDR2 sequences are SGHRS and YFSETQ. This CDR3 has 15 residues. V lost 4 bases and J lost 4; bases outside the gene matches: 3. CDR3: CASSDGLAGADTQYF. The CDR3 DNA follows: TGCGCCAGCAGCGACGGACTAGCGGGGGCAGATACGCAGTATTTT. The full variable domain, its missing parts supplied by reference TRBV5-1 and TRBJ2-3, is KAGVTQTPRYLIKTRGQQVTLSCSPISGHRSVSWYQQTPGQGLQFLFEYFSETQRNKGNFPGRFSGRQFSNSRSEMNVSTLELGDSALYLCASSDGLAGADTQYFGPGTRLTVL.

This clonotype was recorded many times. V and J are TRBV3-1 and TRBJ2-3; D unclear. Germline V gene sequence: CDR1 LGHDT, CDR2 YNNKEL (reference sequence). With 0 bases removed from V and 9 bases from J, the gap between germline ends came to 13 bases. The CDR3 extends over 14 amino acids. The CDR3 protein is CASSQESSWVTQYF. CDR3 bases: TGTGCCAGCAGCCAAGAATCTTCATGGGTGACGCAGTATTTT.

This clonotype was picked up many times. A read error may produce the germline difference seen at one junction end. The chain joins TRBV28 to TRBJ1-1, with 10 bases fitting TRBD1. The CDR3 consists of 14 residues. Germline CDR1 reads MDHEN; CDR2 reads SYDVKM. The CDR3 reads CASSQTGGDTEAFF. As DNA, the CDR3 is TGCGCCAGCAGCCAGACAGGGGGCGATACTGAAGCTTTCTTT.